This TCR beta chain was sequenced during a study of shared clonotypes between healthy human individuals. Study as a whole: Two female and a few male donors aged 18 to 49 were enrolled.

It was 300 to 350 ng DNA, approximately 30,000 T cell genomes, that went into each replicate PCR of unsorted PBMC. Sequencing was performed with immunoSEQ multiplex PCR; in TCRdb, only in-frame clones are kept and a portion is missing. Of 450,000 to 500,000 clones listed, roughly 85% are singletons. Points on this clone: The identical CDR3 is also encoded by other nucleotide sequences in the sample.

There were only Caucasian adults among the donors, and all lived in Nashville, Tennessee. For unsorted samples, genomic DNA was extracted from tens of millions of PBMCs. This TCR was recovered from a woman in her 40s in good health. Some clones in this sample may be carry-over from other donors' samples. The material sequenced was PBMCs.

The CDR3 spells CSASPNYGYTF. Here the CDR3 DNA reads TGCAGTGCTAGTCCAAACTATGGCTACACCTTC. The rearrangement uses TRBV20-1 and TRBJ1-2; D is unresolved. Per germline, CDR1 DFQATT and CDR2 SNEGSKA (reference sequence). V shed 3 bases and J shed 2 bases, with 4 bases lying between them. The CDR3 totals 11 residues.